A single sample gave rise to the 14 T cell receptor beta chains below, sequenced in a study of cytomegalovirus exposure and HLA in healthy donors. Sequencing was performed with immunoSEQ multiplex PCR; in TCRdb, only in-frame clones are kept and a portion is missing. The data hold some 110,000 clones, with about 84% observed a single time. Source material: PBMCs. Receptor source: a man aged 18 to 35 in good health and CMV-seronegative.

The J gene is TRBJ1-2, the V gene TRBV30, with 7 bases identical to TRBD1. Losses at the gene ends were 4 bases for V and 4 bases for J; bases not matched to a gene: 3. Germline loops: CDR1 GTSNPN, CDR2 SVGIG (reference sequence). There are 12 residues in the CDR3. The CDR3: CAWKGQSYGYTF. The CDR3 nucleotides are TGTGCCTGGAAGGGACAGTCCTATGGCTACACCTTC. The entire variable domain, with the rest obtained from reference TRBV30 and TRBJ1-2, is as follows: SQTIHQWPATLVQPVGSPLSLECTVEGTSNPNLYWYRQAAGRGLQLLFYSVGIGQISSEVPQNLSASRPQDRQFILSSKKLLLSDSGFYLCAWKGQSYGYTFGSGTRLTVV.

This chain joins TRBV19 and TRBJ2-3; 13 nucleotides match TRBD2. This CDR3 contains 16 residues. V lost 6 bases and J lost 2; bases outside the gene matches: 5. CDR1 LNHDA and CDR2 SQIVND come from the germline V gene (reference sequence). CDR3 nucleotides: TGTGCCAGTAGCCACGGACTAGCGGGGGCCACAGATACGCAGTATTTT. It codes for CASSHGLAGATDTQYF.

The rearrangement links TRBV7-9 to TRBJ2-1, with 7 bases lining up with TRBD1. The germline gives CDR1 SEHNR, CDR2 FQNEAQ (reference sequence). The CDR3 has 14 amino acids. J lost 8 bases, V lost 5 bases, and 9 bases had no gene match. The CDR3 DNA follows: TGTGCCAGCAGCCATACGCTAGGGGGCGATGAGCAGTTCTTC. It is translated as CASSHTLGGDEQFF.

V is TRBV28 and J is TRBJ2-3, with D perhaps matching TRBD1 (6 bases). V lost 5 bases, J lost 4 bases, and 16 bases lay in between. Looked up from germline, CDR1 is MDHEN and CDR2 is SYDVKM. This CDR3 is built from 15 residues. The CDR3 region has the DNA TGTGCCAGCAGTGGACTCCAGGGGTTTGCAGATACGCAGTATTTT. Amino acids: CASSGLQGFADTQYF.

This rearrangement joins TRBV9 to TRBJ1-5; 12 nucleotides line up with TRBD1. Germline CDR1 reads SGDLS; CDR2 reads YYNGEE. The CDR3 is made up of 17 amino acids. Trimming removed 4 bases from V and 5 bases from J; junction bases left unmatched: 10. As DNA, the CDR3 is TGTGCCAGCAGCCTTTGGGACAGGGGGCCACCCTATCAGCCCCAGCATTTT. It translates to CASSLWDRGPPYQPQHF.

The DNA of the CDR3 is TGTGCCAGCAGAGCGTCTTCCGGGGGTGAAAAACTGTTTTTT. Its protein product is CASRASSGGEKLFF. The rearrangement links TRBV2 to TRBJ1-4; a possible D gene is TRBD1 (5 bases). CDR1 and CDR2 (germline): SNHLY, FYNNEI. V gave up 6 bases and J gave up 7 bases, with 15 bases separating them. The CDR3 sequence is 14 residues long.

This chain joins TRBV30 and TRBJ2-7; 7 nucleotides line up with TRBD2. This CDR3 region has 12 residues. V shed 5 bases, J shed 4 bases, and the junction held 5 bases outside the gene matches. Germline V lookup: CDR1 GTSNPN, CDR2 SVGIG (reference sequence). The chain's CDR3 is CAWSGGKYEQYF. CDR3 bases: TGTGCCTGGTCCGGGGGGAAATACGAGCAGTACTTC.

This chain links TRBV5-5 with TRBJ2-2; TRBD2 matches at 7 bases. CDR3 length equals 15 residues. Germline lookup yields CDR1 SGHKS and CDR2 YYEKEE (reference sequence). Trimming removed 2 bases from V and 4 bases from J; junction bases left unmatched: 5. CDR3 protein: CASSFGGRGTGELFF. DNA for the CDR3: TGTGCCAGCAGCTTCGGCGGGAGAGGCACCGGGGAGCTGTTTTTT.

This chain links TRBV23-1 with TRBJ2-3, with 8 positions matching TRBD2. Being an ORF, TRBV23-1 has a function that is uncertain. The CDR3 spans 16 residues. V lost 3 bases, J lost 2 bases, and 7 bases stayed unmatched. The CDR3 DNA reads as TGCGCCAGCAGTCACTGCCGGGAGGGGGACACAGATACGCAGTATTTT. It specifies CASSHCREGDTDTQYF.

The chain employs TRBV7-9 and TRBJ1-1, with D possibly matching TRBD1 (5 bases). Germline CDR1 SEHNR, CDR2 FQNEAQ (reference sequence). Trimming left V 5 bases short and J 5 bases short, with 12 bases between. The CDR3 runs to 13 residues. CDR3 in amino acids: CASSGGVRTEAFF. In nucleotides, the CDR3 is TGTGCCAGCAGCGGAGGGGTAAGGACTGAAGCTTTCTTT.

The V call is TRBV7-2, the J call TRBJ2-1, with 12 bases that match TRBD2. Germline trimming cut 5 bases from V and 1 base from J; bases unmatched to any gene: 3. CDR3 length: 16 amino acids. In germline, CDR1 is SGHTA, CDR2 FQGNSA. DNA for the CDR3: TGTGCCAGCAGCCCTACTAGCGGGGGGTCCTACAATGAGCAGTTCTTC. Translated: CASSPTSGGSYNEQFF.

J is TRBJ2-7 and V is TRBV5-4; 7 bases are shared with TRBD2. From germline, CDR1 is SGHNT and CDR2 YYREEE (reference sequence). The length of the CDR3 is 16 residues. V dropped 4 bases and J dropped 5; count of bases not matched to a gene: 15. Here the CDR3 DNA reads TGTGCCAGCAGCCCCGGGGCGGGGGTCCTTCAGGACGAGCAGTACTTC. It is translated as CASSPGAGVLQDEQYF.

The chain is built from TRBV2 and TRBJ2-1, with unresolved D. In germline, CDR1 is SNHLY, CDR2 FYNNEI. V lost 4 bases, J lost 8 bases, and 9 bases lay in between. The CDR3 runs 12 residues. CDR3 in DNA: TGTGCCAGCAGTGTGTTTGAGGATGAGCAGTTCTTC. Its translation: CASSVFEDEQFF.

This clone has just one count. The chain has TRBV7-2 and TRBJ2-1; 11 bases are shared with TRBD2. This CDR3 is built from 16 residues. The V gene end was trimmed by 7 bases and the J gene end by 0 bases; junction bases not matched to a gene: 5. Germline V gene data show CDR1 as SGHTA and CDR2 as FQGNSA. CDR3 region: CASTLAGGLSYNEQFF. The CDR3 DNA sequence: TGTGCCAGCACATTAGCGGGGGGGCTCTCCTACAATGAGCAGTTCTTC. The variable domain in full, with the rest retrieved from reference TRBV7-2 and TRBJ2-1, is GAGVSQSPSNKVTEKGKDVELRCDPISGHTALYWYRQSLGQGLEFLIYFQGNSAPDKSGLPSDRFSAERTGGSVSTLTIQRTQQEDSAVYLCASTLAGGLSYNEQFFGPGTRLTVL.